A selection of T cell receptor beta chains follows, all from one sample in a study of cytomegalovirus exposure and HLA in healthy donors. Sequenced by immunoSEQ multiplex PCR; TCRdb stores in-frame clones only, minus some. The sample has about 150,000 clones; roughly 78% are singletons. The sequencing sample was made of PBMCs. All receptors derive from a man between 45 and 60 years old in good health and CMV-seropositive. Both conserved end residues are part of each CDR3. The D gene is left open where the match is weak. The size of a clone is reported for some rows only, either as once, few or many, or as a class for expanded clones.

D gene	clone size	V gene	CDR3 length	J gene	CDR3 protein	CDR3 DNA
-	-	TRBV7-2	14	TRBJ1-2	CATSRVRFFKGYTF	TGTGCCACCTCCAGGGTACGGTTTTTCAAGGGCTACACCTTC
TRBD2	-	TRBV10-3	16	TRBJ2-7	CAISASSGRRSYEQYF	TGTGCCATCAGCGCAAGCAGCGGGAGACGATCCTACGAGCAGTACTTC
TRBD2	-	TRBV30	16	TRBJ2-3	CAWSEGLAGGADTQYF	TGTGCCTGGAGTGAGGGACTAGCGGGAGGCGCAGATACGCAGTATTTT
-	-	TRBV28	15	TRBJ1-3	CASSIPGLRGNTIYF	TGTGCCAGCAGTATACCAGGGCTAAGGGGAAACACCATATATTTT
-	-	TRBV6-1	13	TRBJ1-1	CASSSTGTGEAFF	TGTGCCAGCAGTTCGACAGGAACGGGTGAAGCTTTCTTT
-	-	TRBV29-1	12	TRBJ1-2	CSASGRGGGYTF	TGCAGCGCCAGCGGACGGGGAGGCGGCTACACCTTC
TRBD2	-	TRBV10-3	17	TRBJ2-1	CAISGASGRRSYNEQFF	TGTGCCATCAGTGGGGCTAGCGGGAGGCGAAGCTACAATGAGCAGTTCTTC
TRBD2	-	TRBV5-1	17	TRBJ2-2	CASSGGLAGSNTGELFF	TGCGCCAGCAGCGGGGGACTAGCGGGATCGAACACCGGGGAGCTGTTTTTT
TRBD2	-	TRBV11-1	16	TRBJ2-1	CASSRGLAGKGHEQFF	TGTGCCAGCAGCCGCGGACTAGCGGGAAAAGGGCATGAGCAGTTCTTC
-	-	TRBV7-9	14	TRBJ2-5	CASSFGTQKETQYF	TGTGCCAGCAGCTTCGGGACTCAGAAAGAGACCCAGTACTTC
TRBD1	-	TRBV6-5	15	TRBJ1-3	CASSLIQGAGNTIYF	TGTGCCAGCAGTTTAATACAGGGGGCTGGAAACACCATATATTTT
TRBD1	-	TRBV27	15	TRBJ1-1	CASSSIGTGNTEAFF	TGTGCCAGCAGTTCGATCGGGACAGGGAACACTGAAGCTTTCTTT
-	-	TRBV7-3	14	TRBJ2-2	CASSPPSNTGELFF	TGTGCCAGCAGCCCCCCATCGAACACCGGGGAGCTGTTTTTT
-	-	TRBV30	13	TRBJ1-4	CACFQGSNEKLFF	TGTGCCTGTTTCCAGGGGTCGAATGAAAAACTGTTTTTT
TRBD1	-	TRBV5-1	13	TRBJ1-5	CASSGDRVRPQHF	TGCGCCAGCAGCGGGGACAGGGTGAGGCCCCAGCATTTT
-	few	TRBV19	13	TRBJ2-7	CASSMATGGEQYF	TGTGCCAGTAGTATGGCGACAGGTGGCGAGCAGTACTTC
-	few	TRBV12-2	17	TRBJ1-1	CASRPRTPRRMNTEAFF	TGTGCAAGTCGCCCACGGACACCCCGGCGAATGAACACTGAAGCTTTCTTT
TRBD1	-	TRBV7-9	16	TRBJ2-7	CSSSSPGQGEFYEQYF	TGTTCCAGCAGCTCCCCCGGACAGGGGGAATTCTACGAGCAGTACTTC
-	-	TRBV2	11	TRBJ2-7	CASSPLGEQYF	TGTGCCAGCAGCCCCCTCGGGGAGCAGTACTTC
TRBD1	few	TRBV28	17	TRBJ1-4	CASSSPGQGGQSEKLFF	TGTGCCAGCAGTTCGCCGGGACAGGGGGGTCAAAGTGAAAAACTGTTTTTT
-	-	TRBV6-1	16	TRBJ1-1	CASSEARGRGYTEAFF	TGTGCCAGCAGTGAAGCACGGGGCAGGGGATACACTGAAGCTTTCTTT